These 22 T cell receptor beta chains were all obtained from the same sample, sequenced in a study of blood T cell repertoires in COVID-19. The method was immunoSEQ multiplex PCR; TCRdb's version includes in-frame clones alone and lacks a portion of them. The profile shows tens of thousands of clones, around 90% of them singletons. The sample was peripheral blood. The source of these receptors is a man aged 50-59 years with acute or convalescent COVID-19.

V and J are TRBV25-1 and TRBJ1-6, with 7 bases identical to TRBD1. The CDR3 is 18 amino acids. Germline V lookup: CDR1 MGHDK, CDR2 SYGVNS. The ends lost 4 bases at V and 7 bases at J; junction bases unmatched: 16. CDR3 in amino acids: CASSASTGYGNKNSPLHF. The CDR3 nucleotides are TGTGCCAGCAGTGCCTCGACAGGGTACGGTAATAAGAATTCACCCCTCCACTTT.

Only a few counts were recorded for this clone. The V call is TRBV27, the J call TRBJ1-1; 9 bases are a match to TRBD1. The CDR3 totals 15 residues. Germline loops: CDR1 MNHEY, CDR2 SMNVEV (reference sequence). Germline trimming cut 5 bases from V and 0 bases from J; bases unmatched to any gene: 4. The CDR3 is CASSTTGGMNTEAFF. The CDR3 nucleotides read TGTGCCAGCAGTACGACAGGGGGGATGAACACTGAAGCTTTCTTT.

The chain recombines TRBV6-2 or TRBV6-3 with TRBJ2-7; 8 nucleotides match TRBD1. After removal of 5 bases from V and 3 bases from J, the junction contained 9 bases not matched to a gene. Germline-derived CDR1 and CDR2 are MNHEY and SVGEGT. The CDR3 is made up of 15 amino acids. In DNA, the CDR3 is TGTGCCAGCAGTCTTTCCGGACAGGGCCACTACGAGCAGTACGTC. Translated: CASSLSGQGHYEQYV.

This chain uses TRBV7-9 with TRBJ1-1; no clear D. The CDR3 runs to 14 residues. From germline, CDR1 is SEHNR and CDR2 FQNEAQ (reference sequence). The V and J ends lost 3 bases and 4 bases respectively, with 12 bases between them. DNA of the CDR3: TGTGCCAGCAGCTTCGGGGAGGACGGCACTGAAGCTTTCTTT. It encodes CASSFGEDGTEAFF.

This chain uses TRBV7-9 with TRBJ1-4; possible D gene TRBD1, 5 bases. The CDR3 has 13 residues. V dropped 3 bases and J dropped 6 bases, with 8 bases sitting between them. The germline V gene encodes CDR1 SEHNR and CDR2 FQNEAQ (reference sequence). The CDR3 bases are TGTGCCAGCAGCTTCAGGGAGGATGAAAAACTGTTTTTT. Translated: CASSFREDEKLFF.

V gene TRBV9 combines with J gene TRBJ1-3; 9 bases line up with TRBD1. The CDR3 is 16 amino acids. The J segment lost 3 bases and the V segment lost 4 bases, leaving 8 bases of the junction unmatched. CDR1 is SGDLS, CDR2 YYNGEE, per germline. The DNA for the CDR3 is TGTGCCAGCAGCACTCCCCGGACAGGGGTTGGAAACACCATATATTTT. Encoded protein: CASSTPRTGVGNTIYF.

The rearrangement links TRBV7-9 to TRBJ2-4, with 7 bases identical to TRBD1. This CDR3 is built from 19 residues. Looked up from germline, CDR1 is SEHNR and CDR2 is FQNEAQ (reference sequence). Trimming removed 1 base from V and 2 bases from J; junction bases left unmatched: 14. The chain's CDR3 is CASSLGDRYGQDTKNIQYF. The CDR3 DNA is TGTGCCAGCAGCTTAGGAGATAGGTATGGACAGGATACCAAAAACATTCAGTACTTC.

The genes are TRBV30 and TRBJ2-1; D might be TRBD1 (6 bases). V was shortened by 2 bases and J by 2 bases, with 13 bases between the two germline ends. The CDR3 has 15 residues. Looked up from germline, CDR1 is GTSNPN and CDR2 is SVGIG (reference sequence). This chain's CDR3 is CAWSSWTVPYNEQFF. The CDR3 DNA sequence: TGTGCCTGGAGTTCTTGGACAGTTCCCTACAATGAGCAGTTCTTC. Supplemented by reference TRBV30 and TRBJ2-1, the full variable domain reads SQTIHQWPATLVQPVGSPLSLECTVEGTSNPNLYWYRQAAGRGLQLLFYSVGIGQISSEVPQNLSASRPQDRQFILSSKKLLLSDSGFYLCAWSSWTVPYNEQFFGPGTRLTVL.

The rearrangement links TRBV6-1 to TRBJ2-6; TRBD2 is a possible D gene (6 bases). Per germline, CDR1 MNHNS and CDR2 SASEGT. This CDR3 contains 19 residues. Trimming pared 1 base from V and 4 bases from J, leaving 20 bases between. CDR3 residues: CASSEDGGDSRSGANVLTF. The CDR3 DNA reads TGTGCCAGCAGTGAAGACGGGGGAGACTCGCGCTCCGGGGCCAACGTCCTGACTTTC.

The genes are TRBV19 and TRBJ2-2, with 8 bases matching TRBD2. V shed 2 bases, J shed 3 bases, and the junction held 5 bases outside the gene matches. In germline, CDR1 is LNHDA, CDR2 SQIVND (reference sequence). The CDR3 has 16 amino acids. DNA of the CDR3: TGTGCCAGTAGTATAATTAGCGGGGTGTACACCGGGGAGCTGTTTTTT. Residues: CASSIISGVYTGELFF.

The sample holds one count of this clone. DNA of the CDR3: TGTGCCAGTAGTATAGCGGGGGGGCCCACAGATACGCAGTATTTT. Translated, it gives CASSIAGGPTDTQYF. The rearrangement uses TRBV19 and TRBJ2-3; TRBD2 matches at 8 bases. In germline, CDR1 is LNHDA, CDR2 SQIVND (reference sequence). The CDR3 length is 15 residues. V shed 1 base, J shed 2 bases, and the junction held 2 bases outside the gene matches. The whole variable domain, remainder taken from reference TRBV19 and TRBJ2-3, is DGGITQSPKYLFRKEGQNVTLSCEQNLNHDAMYWYRQDPGQGLRLIYYSQIVNDFQKGDIAEGYSVSREKKESFPLTVTSAQKNPTAFYLCASSIAGGPTDTQYFGPGTRLTVL.

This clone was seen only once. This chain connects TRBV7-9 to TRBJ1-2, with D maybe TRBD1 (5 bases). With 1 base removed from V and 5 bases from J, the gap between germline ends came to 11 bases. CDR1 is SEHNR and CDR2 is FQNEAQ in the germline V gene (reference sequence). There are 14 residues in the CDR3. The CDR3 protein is CASSLEAGPYGYTF. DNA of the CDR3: TGTGCCAGCAGCTTAGAGGCGGGACCTTATGGCTACACCTTC. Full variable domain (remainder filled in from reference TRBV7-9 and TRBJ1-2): DTGVSQNPRHKITKRGQNVTFRCDPISEHNRLYWYRQTLGQGPEFLTYFQNEAQLEKSRLLSDRFSAERPKGSFSTLEIQRTEQGDSAMYLCASSLEAGPYGYTFGSGTRLTVV.

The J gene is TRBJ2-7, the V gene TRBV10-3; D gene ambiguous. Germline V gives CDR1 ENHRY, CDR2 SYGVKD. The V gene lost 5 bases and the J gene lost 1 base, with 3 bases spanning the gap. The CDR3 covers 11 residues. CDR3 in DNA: TGTGCCATCAGTCCGTCCTACGAGCAGTACTTC. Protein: CAISPSYEQYF.

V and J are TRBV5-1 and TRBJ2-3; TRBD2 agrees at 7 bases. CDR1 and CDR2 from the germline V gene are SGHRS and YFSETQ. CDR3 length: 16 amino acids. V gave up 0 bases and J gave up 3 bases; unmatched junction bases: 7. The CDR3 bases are TGCGCCAGCAGCTTGGTGGCGGGAGTAAAGACAGATACGCAGTATTTT. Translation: CASSLVAGVKTDTQYF.

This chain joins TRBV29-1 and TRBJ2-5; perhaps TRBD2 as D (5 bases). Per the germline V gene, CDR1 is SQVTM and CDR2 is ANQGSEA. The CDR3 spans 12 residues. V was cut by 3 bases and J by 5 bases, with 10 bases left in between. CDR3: CSVDGVSETQYF. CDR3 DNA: TGCAGCGTTGACGGGGTTTCGGAGACCCAGTACTTC.

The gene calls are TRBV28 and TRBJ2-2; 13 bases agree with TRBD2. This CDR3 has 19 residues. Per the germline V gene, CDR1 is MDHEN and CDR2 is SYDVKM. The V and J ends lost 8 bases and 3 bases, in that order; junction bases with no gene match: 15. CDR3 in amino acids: CASLPGLAGRALDTGELFF. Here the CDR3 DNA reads TGTGCCAGCCTACCGGGACTAGCGGGGAGGGCGTTGGACACCGGGGAGCTGTTTTTT. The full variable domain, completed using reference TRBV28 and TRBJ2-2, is DVKVTQSSRYLVKRTGEKVFLECVQDMDHENMFWYRQDPGLGLRLIYFSYDVKMKEKGDIPEGYSVSREKKERFSLILESASTNQTSMYLCASLPGLAGRALDTGELFFGEGSRLTVL.

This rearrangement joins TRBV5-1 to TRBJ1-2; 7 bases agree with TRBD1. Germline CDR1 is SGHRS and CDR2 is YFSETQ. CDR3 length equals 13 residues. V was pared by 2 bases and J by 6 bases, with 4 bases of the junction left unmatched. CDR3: CASSFQGVDGYTF. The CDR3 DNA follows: TGCGCCAGCAGCTTTCAGGGGGTAGATGGCTACACCTTC.

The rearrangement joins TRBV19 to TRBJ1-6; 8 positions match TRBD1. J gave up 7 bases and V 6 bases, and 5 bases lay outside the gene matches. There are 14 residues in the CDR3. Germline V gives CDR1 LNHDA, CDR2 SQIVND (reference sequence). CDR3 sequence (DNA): TGTGCCAGTAGAACTGGACAGGGAAATTCACCCCTCCACTTT. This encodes CASRTGQGNSPLHF.

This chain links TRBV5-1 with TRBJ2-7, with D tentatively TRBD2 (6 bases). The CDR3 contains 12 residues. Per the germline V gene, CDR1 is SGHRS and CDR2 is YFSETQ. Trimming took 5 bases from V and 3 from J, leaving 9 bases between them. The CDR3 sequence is CASRAGIYEQYF. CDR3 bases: TGCGCCAGCAGGGCGGGGATCTACGAGCAGTACTTC.

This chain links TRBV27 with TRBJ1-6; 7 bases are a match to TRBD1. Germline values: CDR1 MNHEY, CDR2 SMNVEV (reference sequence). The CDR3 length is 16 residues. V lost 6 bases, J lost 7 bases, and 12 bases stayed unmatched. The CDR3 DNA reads TGTGCCAGCAGCCCTAACAGGGACAGCCAGAATTCACCCCTCCACTTT. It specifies CASSPNRDSQNSPLHF.

CDR3 sequence: CASSLAGDSSNTGELFF. The CDR3 DNA follows: TGTGCCAGCAGCTTAGCCGGGGACAGCTCGAACACCGGGGAGCTGTTTTTT. V gene TRBV11-3 combines with J gene TRBJ2-2; 7 bases are a match to TRBD1. Per germline, CDR1 SGHNT and CDR2 YENEEA. There are 17 residues in the CDR3. With V trimmed by 1 base and J by 0 bases, 5 bases remained unmatched.

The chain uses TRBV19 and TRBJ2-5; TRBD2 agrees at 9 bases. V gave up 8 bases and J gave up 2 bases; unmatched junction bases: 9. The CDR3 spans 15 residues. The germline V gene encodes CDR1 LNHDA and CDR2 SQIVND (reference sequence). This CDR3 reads CASGDSGGYQETQYF. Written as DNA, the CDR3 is TGTGCCAGTGGGGATAGCGGGGGATATCAAGAGACCCAGTACTTC.